The source of this T cell receptor (beta chain) is a study of Ad26.COV2.S vaccination and SARS-CoV-2 variants. Study as a whole: Ad26.COV2.S given intramuscularly, once or twice 56 days apart. The study's findings and limits: Those who received the vaccine showed greater spike-specific TCR breadth than those given placebo. From the TCR breadth and depth analyses, total T cell responses may have been underestimated. Reportedly, spike-specific CD8+ and CD4+ T cell responses achieved substantial breadth once vaccination had taken place.

Trimming removed 3 bases from V and 8 bases from J; junction bases left unmatched: 15. CDR1 SQVTM and CDR2 ANQGSEA come from the germline V gene. The CDR3 is made up of 16 amino acids. Treatment defined: 15 to 20 received Ad26.COV2.S at low or high dose, single or two shots; a few received placebo; per-sample allocation not given. Collection of the samples took place on day 63 after the first injection of vaccine or placebo. Concerning this clone: Antigen unknown.

The assay was immunoSEQ multiplex PCR, and TCRdb's table has in-frame clones only and misses some. This sample has 200,000 to 300,000 clones, with 87% found just once. The sequenced sample was peripheral blood, obtained in a trial of Ad26.COV2.S vaccine versus placebo. This TCR was recovered from a person between 18 and 59 years old who received the Ad26.COV2.S COVID-19 vaccine or a placebo. V and J are TRBV29-1 and TRBJ1-2; 10 nucleotides match TRBD1. Here the CDR3 reads CSVDWVTGGPSGGYTF. CDR3 nucleotide sequence: TGCAGCGTTGATTGGGTGACAGGGGGCCCATCGGGGGGCTACACCTTC.